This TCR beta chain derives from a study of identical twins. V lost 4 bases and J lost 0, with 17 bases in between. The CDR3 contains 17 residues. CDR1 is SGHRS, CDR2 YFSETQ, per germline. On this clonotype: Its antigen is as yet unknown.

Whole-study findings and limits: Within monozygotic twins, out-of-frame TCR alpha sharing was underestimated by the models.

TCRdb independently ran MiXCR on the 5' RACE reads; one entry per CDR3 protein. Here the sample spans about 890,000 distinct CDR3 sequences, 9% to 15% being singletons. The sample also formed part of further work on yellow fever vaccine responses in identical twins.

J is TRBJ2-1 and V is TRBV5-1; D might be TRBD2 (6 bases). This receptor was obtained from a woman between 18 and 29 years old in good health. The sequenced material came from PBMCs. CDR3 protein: CASSDALAPSSYNEQFF. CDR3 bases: TGCGCCAGCAGCGACGCACTAGCCCCCAGCTCCTACAATGAGCAGTTCTTC.